The 10 T cell receptor beta chains listed next were all sequenced from one sample in a study of blood T cell repertoires in COVID-19. The table came from immunoSEQ multiplex PCR; TCRdb's copy has only in-frame clones and leaves some out. This sample has some 200,000 clones, with approximately 82% found just once. Input material: peripheral blood. These receptors were obtained from a woman in her thirties or forties with acute or convalescent COVID-19.

This clone was seen only once. This chain uses TRBV2 with TRBJ1-2; D gene ambiguous. The CDR3 runs 13 residues. Trimming shortened V by 2 bases and J by 3 bases, and 7 bases separated the two germline ends. Per germline, CDR1 SNHLY and CDR2 FYNNEI. CDR3: CASSERPDYGYTF. The CDR3 DNA sequence: TGTGCCAGCAGTGAACGTCCGGACTATGGCTACACCTTC.

The rearrangement links TRBV24-1 to TRBJ1-2; D uncertain. The CDR3 is 12 amino acids. Trimming removed 3 bases from V and 7 bases from J, with 8 bases in between. From germline, CDR1 is KGHDR and CDR2 SFDVKD. The CDR3 DNA sequence: TGTGCCACCAGTGATCGAACTGTTGGCTACACCTTC. This translates into CATSDRTVGYTF.

The rearrangement joins TRBV5-6 to TRBJ1-3; maybe TRBD1 (5 bases). This CDR3 is built from 15 residues. Deletions cut 4 bases from V and 0 bases from J, with 11 bases between. Germline-derived CDR1 and CDR2 are SGHDT and YYEEEE. The CDR3 DNA reads TGTGCCAGCAGCCCCAGGGCAGGCTCTGGAAACACCATATATTTT. Amino acid sequence: CASSPRAGSGNTIYF.

This chain connects TRBV4-1 to TRBJ2-7, with 8 bases fitting TRBD1. This CDR3 has 13 amino acids. The ends lost 4 bases at V and 6 bases at J; junction bases unmatched: 5. Germline CDR1 and CDR2: MGHRA and YSYEKL. The chain's CDR3 is CASSLDRGGEQYF. The DNA for the CDR3 is TGCGCCAGCAGCCTCGACAGGGGAGGCGAGCAGTACTTC.

The rearrangement links TRBV19 to TRBJ2-2; D may be TRBD2 (5 bases). The CDR3 is 15 residues long. The germline CDR1 and CDR2 sequences are LNHDA and SQIVND (reference sequence). V lost 3 bases to trimming and J lost 2 bases, with 10 bases between them. The CDR3 coding sequence is TGTGCCAGTAGTATGGCGGGCAGTAACACCGGGGAGCTGTTTTTT. Translation gives CASSMAGSNTGELFF.

The chain has TRBV27 and TRBJ1-5; 7 positions match TRBD1. This CDR3 has 16 residues. Looked up from germline, CDR1 is MNHEY and CDR2 is SMNVEV (reference sequence). Losses at the gene ends were 4 bases for V and 0 bases for J; bases not matched to a gene: 6. CDR3 bases: TGTGCCAGCAGTTACTCGACAGGGCTTAGCAATCAGCCCCAGCATTTT. This gives the protein CASSYSTGLSNQPQHF.

The chain employs TRBV12-3 or TRBV12-4 and TRBJ1-1; a possible D gene is TRBD1 (5 bases). There are 12 residues in the CDR3. The ends were cut back, 8 bases at V and 10 bases at J, with 17 bases in the middle. The CDR3 here is CASSSPGGGAFF. For the CDR3, the DNA is TGTGCCAGCTCCTCACCGGGGGGAGGAGCTTTCTTT.

This sequence joins TRBV6-4 and TRBJ1-6, with D possibly being TRBD1 (6 bases). Trimming removed 5 bases at V and 12 bases at J, with 11 bases between. The CDR3 sequence is 12 residues long. Germline V lookup: CDR1 MRHNA, CDR2 SNTAGT. The CDR3: CASSNPGQPLHF. The CDR3 nucleotides are TGTGCCAGCAGTAATCCGGGACAACCCCTCCACTTT.

CDR3 protein: CASSQSEWEQYF. DNA for the CDR3: TGCGCCAGCAGTCAATCGGAGTGGGAGCAGTACTTC. The rearrangement uses TRBV23-1 and TRBJ2-7; D remains ambiguous. TRBV23-1 falls under the ORF class, with uncertain function. This CDR3 is 12 amino acids long. The V and J ends lost 0 bases and 7 bases respectively, with 7 bases between them.

V is TRBV2 and J is TRBJ2-5, with D tentatively TRBD2 (6 bases). CDR1 SNHLY and CDR2 FYNNEI come from the germline V gene. The CDR3 has 16 residues. Trimming shortened V by 6 bases and J by 6 bases, and 23 bases separated the two germline ends. The CDR3 DNA reads as TGTGCCAGCAGCGAGACTAGTGGTCGATCTCAGAAGACCCAGTACTTC. Encoded protein: CASSETSGRSQKTQYF.